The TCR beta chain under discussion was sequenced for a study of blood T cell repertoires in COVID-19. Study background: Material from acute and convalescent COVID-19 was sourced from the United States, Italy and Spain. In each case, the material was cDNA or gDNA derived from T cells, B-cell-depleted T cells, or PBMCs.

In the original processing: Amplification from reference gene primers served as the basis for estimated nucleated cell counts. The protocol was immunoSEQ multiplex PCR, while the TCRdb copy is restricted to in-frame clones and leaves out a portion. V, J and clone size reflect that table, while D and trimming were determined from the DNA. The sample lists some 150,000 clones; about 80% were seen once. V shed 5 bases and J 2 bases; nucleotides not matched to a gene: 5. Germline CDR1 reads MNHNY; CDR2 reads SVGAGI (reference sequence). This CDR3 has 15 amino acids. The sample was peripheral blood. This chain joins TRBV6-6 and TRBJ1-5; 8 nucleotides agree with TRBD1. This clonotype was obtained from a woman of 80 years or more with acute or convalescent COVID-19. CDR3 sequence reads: CASSRPGQGNQPQHF. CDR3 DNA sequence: TGTGCCAGCAGTCGACCGGGACAGGGCAATCAGCCCCAGCATTTT.